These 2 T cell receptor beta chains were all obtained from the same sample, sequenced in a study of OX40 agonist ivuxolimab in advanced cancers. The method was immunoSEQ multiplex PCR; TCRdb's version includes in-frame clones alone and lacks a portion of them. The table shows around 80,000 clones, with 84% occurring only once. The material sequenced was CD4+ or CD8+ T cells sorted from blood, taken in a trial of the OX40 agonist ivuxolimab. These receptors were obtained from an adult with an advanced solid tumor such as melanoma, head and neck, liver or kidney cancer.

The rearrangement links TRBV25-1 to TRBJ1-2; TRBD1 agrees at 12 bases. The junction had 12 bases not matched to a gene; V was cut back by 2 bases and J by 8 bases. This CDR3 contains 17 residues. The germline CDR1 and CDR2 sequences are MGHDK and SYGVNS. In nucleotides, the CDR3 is TGTGCCAGCAGTGAACGATCTGGGACAGGGGGCATTGGGGGCTACACCTTC. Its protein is CASSERSGTGGIGGYTF.

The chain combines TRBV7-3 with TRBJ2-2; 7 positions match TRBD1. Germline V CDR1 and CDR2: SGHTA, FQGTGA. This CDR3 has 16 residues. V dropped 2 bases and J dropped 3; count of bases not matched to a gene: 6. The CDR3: CASSLALQGYTGELFF. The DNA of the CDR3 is TGTGCCAGCAGCTTAGCCCTACAGGGGTACACCGGGGAGCTGTTTTTT.